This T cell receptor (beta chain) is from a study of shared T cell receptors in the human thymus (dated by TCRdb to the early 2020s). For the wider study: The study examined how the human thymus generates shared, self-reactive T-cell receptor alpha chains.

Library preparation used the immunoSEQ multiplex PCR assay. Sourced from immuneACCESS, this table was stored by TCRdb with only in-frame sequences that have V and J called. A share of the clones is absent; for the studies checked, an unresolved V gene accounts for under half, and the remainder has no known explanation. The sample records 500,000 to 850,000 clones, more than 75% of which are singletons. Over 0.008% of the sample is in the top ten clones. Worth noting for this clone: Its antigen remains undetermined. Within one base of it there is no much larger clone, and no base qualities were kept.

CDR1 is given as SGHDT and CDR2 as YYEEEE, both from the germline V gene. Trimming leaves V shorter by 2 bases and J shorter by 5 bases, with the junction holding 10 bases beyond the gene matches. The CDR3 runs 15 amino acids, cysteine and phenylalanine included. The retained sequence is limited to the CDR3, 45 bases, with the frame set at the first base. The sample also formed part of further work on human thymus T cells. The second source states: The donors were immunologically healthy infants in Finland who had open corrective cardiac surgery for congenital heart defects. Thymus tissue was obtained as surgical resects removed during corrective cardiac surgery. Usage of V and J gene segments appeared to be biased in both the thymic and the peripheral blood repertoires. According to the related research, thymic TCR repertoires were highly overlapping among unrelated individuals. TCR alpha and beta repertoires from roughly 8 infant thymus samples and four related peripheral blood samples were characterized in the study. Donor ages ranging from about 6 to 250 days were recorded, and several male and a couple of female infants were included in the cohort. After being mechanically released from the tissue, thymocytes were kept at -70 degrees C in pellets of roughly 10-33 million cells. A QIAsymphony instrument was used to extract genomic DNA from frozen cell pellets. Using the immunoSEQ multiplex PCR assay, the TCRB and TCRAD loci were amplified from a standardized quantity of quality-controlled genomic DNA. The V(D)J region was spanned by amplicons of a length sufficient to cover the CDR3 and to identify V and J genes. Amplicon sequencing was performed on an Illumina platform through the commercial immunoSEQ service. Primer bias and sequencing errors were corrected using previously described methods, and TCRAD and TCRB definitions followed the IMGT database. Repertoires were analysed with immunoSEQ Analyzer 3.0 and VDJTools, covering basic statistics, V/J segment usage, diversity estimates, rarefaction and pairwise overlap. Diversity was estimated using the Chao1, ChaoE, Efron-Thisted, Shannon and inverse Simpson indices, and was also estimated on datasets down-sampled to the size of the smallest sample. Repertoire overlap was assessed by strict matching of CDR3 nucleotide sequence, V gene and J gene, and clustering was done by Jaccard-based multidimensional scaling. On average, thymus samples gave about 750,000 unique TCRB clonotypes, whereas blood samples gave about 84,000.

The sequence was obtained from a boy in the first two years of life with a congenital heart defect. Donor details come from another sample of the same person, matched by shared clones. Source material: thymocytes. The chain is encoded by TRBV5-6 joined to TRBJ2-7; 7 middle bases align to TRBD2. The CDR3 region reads CASSLEGRLAHEQYF. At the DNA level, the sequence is TGTGCCAGCAGCTTAGAGGGGAGACTAGCCCACGAGCAGTACTTC. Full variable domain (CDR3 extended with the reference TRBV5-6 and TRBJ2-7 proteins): DAGVTQSPTHLIKTRGQQVTLRCSPKSGHDTVSWYQQALGQGPQFIFQYYEEEERQRGNFPDRFSGHQFPNYSSELNVNALLLGDSALYLCASSLEGRLAHEQYFGPGTRLTVT.